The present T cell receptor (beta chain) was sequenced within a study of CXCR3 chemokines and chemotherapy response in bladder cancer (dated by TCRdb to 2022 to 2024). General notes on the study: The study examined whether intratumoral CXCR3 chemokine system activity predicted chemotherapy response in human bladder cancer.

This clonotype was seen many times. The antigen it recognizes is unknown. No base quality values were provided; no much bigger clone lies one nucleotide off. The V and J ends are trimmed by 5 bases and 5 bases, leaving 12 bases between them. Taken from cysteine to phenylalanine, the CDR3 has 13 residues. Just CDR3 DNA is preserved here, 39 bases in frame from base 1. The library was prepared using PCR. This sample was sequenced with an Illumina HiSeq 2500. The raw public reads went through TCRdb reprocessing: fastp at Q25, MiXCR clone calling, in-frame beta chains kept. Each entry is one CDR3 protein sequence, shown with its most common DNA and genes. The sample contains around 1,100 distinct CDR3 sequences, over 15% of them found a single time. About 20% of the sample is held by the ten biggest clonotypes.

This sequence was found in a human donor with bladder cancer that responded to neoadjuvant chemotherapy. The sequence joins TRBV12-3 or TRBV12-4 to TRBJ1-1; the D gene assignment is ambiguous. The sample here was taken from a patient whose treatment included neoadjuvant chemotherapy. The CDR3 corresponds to CASSPNLGTEAFF. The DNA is TGTGCCAGCAGTCCGAACCTGGGGACTGAAGCTTTCTTT.